The 13 T cell receptor beta chains listed next were all sequenced from one sample in a study of T cell repertoires in ileal Crohn's disease. The method was immunoSEQ multiplex PCR; TCRdb's version includes in-frame clones alone and lacks a portion of them. Of about 5,500 clones listed, approximately 80% are singletons. Sequencing was carried out using ileal tissue. The source of these receptors is an adult with Crohn's disease.

This clone was observed a handful of times. The gene calls are TRBV6-1 and TRBJ1-1; 7 nucleotides align to TRBD1. CDR1 is MNHNS, CDR2 SASEGT, per germline. V lost 6 bases, J lost 6 bases, and 13 bases stayed unmatched. The CDR3 is 15 residues long. This CDR3 is CASRYDRAPLAEAFF. CDR3 sequence (DNA): TGTGCCAGCAGATATGACAGGGCTCCCCTCGCTGAAGCTTTCTTT.

The chain uses TRBV15 and TRBJ2-7; 7 bases match TRBD2. CDR3 length equals 15 residues. Germline lookup yields CDR1 LNHNV and CDR2 YYDKDF (reference sequence). V gave up 0 bases and J gave up 2 bases; unmatched junction bases: 4. The CDR3 is CATSREASGTYEQYF. The CDR3 coding sequence is TGTGCCACCAGCAGAGAAGCTAGCGGAACCTACGAGCAGTACTTC. Full variable domain (outside the CDR3, taken from reference TRBV15 and TRBJ2-7): DAMVIQNPRYQVTQFGKPVTLSCSQTLNHNVMYWYQQKSSQAPKLLFHYYDKDFNNEADTPDNFQSRRPNTSFCFLDIRSPGLGDTAMYLCATSREASGTYEQYFGPGTRLTVT.

The chain couples TRBV9 to TRBJ1-2; TRBD1 is a possible D gene (5 bases). The V end was cut by 3 bases, the J end by 1 base, with 10 bases between. Germline loops: CDR1 SGDLS, CDR2 YYNGEE. This CDR3 comprises 14 residues. The CDR3 DNA sequence: TGTGCCAGCAGCGCCTCAGGGCTTAACTATGGCTACACCTTC. It specifies CASSASGLNYGYTF.

V and J are TRBV5-6 and TRBJ2-3; TRBD2 agrees at 9 bases. This CDR3 region has 18 residues. Unmatched junction bases numbered 9, after V lost 1 base and J lost 0 bases. From germline, CDR1 is SGHDT and CDR2 YYEEEE. For the CDR3, the DNA is TGTGCCAGCAGCTTGTTCGGGGTGGCGGGGGGGAGCACAGATACGCAGTATTTT. It is translated as CASSLFGVAGGSTDTQYF.

The chain employs TRBV5-6 and TRBJ2-5; 11 bases align to TRBD2. The trim removed 3 bases at V and 6 bases at J, leaving 13 bases unmatched. Germline V lookup: CDR1 SGHDT, CDR2 YYEEEE. This CDR3 has 17 amino acids. The CDR3 spells CASSSLKASGGKKTQYF. In DNA, the CDR3 is TGTGCCAGCAGCTCCCTGAAGGCTAGCGGGGGGAAGAAGACCCAGTACTTC.

The V and J genes are TRBV12-1 and TRBJ1-6. TRBV12-1 represents a pseudogene. This CDR3 spans 17 amino acids. The CDR3 here is CASSFLGGQVYNSPLHF. The CDR3 region has the DNA TGTGCCAGCAGCTTTCTCGGGGGGCAAGTCTATAATTCACCCCTCCACTTT.

The chain couples TRBV18 to TRBJ2-7; 11 nucleotides align to TRBD1. The CDR3 loop spans 14 amino acids. Germline V gene data show CDR1 as KGHSH and CDR2 as LQKENI. V lost 3 bases to trimming and J lost 2 bases; unmatched junction nucleotides: 0. Here the CDR3 DNA reads TGTGCCAGCTCACCGGGACAGGGGGCCTACGAGCAGTACTTC. Its protein product is CASSPGQGAYEQYF.

In this sample, this clone turned up a few times. The chain carries TRBV6-1 and TRBJ2-5, with 10 bases identical to TRBD2. Germline lookup yields CDR1 MNHNS and CDR2 SASEGT. This CDR3 is built from 15 residues. The V segment lost 1 base and the J segment 13 bases; nucleotides outside the gene matches: 12. The CDR3 sequence: CASSEGSFSGRKPYF. In DNA, the CDR3 is TGTGCCAGCAGTGAAGGTTCTTTTAGCGGGAGGAAACCGTACTTC.

The J gene is TRBJ1-1, the V gene TRBV6-1; D unresolved. The CDR3 has 13 residues. Trimming removed 1 base from V and 4 bases from J, with 7 bases in between. Germline CDR1 is MNHNS and CDR2 is SASEGT. CDR3 loop: CASSEDRFTEAFF. For the CDR3, the DNA is TGTGCCAGCAGTGAAGATAGATTCACTGAAGCTTTCTTT.

By share of the sample, this clone is large (0.1 to 1%). The chain combines TRBV28 with TRBJ1-3; no clear D gene. The CDR3 loop spans 15 amino acids. The V and J ends lost 6 bases and 2 bases respectively, with 14 bases between them. Per the germline V gene, CDR1 is MDHEN and CDR2 is SYDVKM. This chain's CDR3 is CASRGEALTGNTIYF. The CDR3 region has the DNA TGTGCCAGCAGAGGCGAGGCACTAACTGGAAACACCATATATTTT. Full variable domain (remainder filled in from reference TRBV28 and TRBJ1-3): DVKVTQSSRYLVKRTGEKVFLECVQDMDHENMFWYRQDPGLGLRLIYFSYDVKMKEKGDIPEGYSVSREKKERFSLILESASTNQTSMYLCASRGEALTGNTIYFGEGSWLTVV.

For the CDR3, the DNA is TGTGCTAGTGGTTTGTCCGAAGAGACCCAGTACTTC. This sequence encodes CASGLSEETQYF. The V gene is TRBV12-5, the J gene TRBJ2-5; D is unclear. The CDR3 consists of 12 residues. Trimming removed 2 bases from V and 3 bases from J, with 4 bases in between. Germline CDR1 reads LGHNT; CDR2 reads FRNRAP. Based on the CDR3 plus reference TRBV12-5 and TRBJ2-5, the full variable domain is DARVTQTPRHKVTEMGQEVTMRCQPILGHNTVFWYRQTMMQGLELLAYFRNRAPLDDSGMPKDRFSAEMPDATLATLKIQPSEPRDSAVYFCASGLSEETQYFGPGTRLLVL.

V gene TRBV4-3 combines with J gene TRBJ1-4, with a tentative D call TRBD1 (5 bases). V was pared by 0 bases and J by 8 bases, with 16 bases between. This CDR3 is built from 16 residues. CDR1 and CDR2 (germline): LGHNA, YSLEER. CDR3 loop: CASSQDLGRDEEKLFF. In nucleotides, the CDR3 is TGCGCCAGCAGCCAAGATTTGGGCAGGGATGAGGAAAAACTGTTTTTT.

V and J are TRBV6-6 and TRBJ2-1; TRBD2 matches at 9 bases. This CDR3 spans 16 amino acids. Germline V gene sequence: CDR1 MNHNY, CDR2 SVGAGI (reference sequence). Trimming cost V 6 bases and J 5 bases; bases outside gene matches: 11. DNA for the CDR3: TGTGCCAGCAGCTCTCCACTAGCGGGCGAAGACAATGAGCAGTTCTTC. Translation: CASSSPLAGEDNEQFF.